The text below deals with one T cell receptor beta chain. Its antigen is currently unknown. The assay ran at deep level. Only in-frame clones appear in the TCRdb table, and some are missing; sequencing was by immunoSEQ multiplex PCR. The table shows 600,000 to 750,000 clones, with 72% occurring only once. These data belong to a study of shared clonotypes between healthy human individuals. Overall study results and limits: Sequencing of the sorted subsets was shown by rarefaction to be incomplete despite large depth. Only a few donors were included, so the genetic and exposure-history diversity represented was limited. The generation probabilities recorded for non-shared clonotypes fell below those of clonotypes shared by all four donors.

This CDR3 contains 15 residues. CDR1 SGHNT and CDR2 YYREEE come from the germline V gene (reference sequence). V was cut by 5 bases and J by 2 bases, with 16 bases left in between. The origin of this receptor is a woman aged 25-40 years in good health. The sample was memory CD4+ T cells sorted from blood. Subset denoted: CD45RA-negative fraction. V usage is TRBV5-4 and J usage is TRBJ2-5; D is perhaps TRBD1 or TRBD2 (6 bases each). The CDR3 protein is CASSPPRGAQETQYF. The CDR3 DNA reads as TGTGCCAGCAGTCCGCCAAGGGGGGCGCAAGAGACCCAGTACTTC.